The present TCR beta chain was sequenced within a study of cytomegalovirus exposure and HLA in healthy donors. Study-wide results and limits: Associated with cytomegalovirus, according to the listing, were fewer than 200 TCR beta chains. In vitro experiments confirmed that a few CMV-associated chains were specific for CMV antigens. The study found most TCR sequences rare, yet found some public TCRs in many donors.

The donors were part of the validation cohort, which consisted of under 150 subjects and was separate from the first cohort of 670 or so subjects. Notes on this clone: What it binds is unknown.

Only in-frame clones appear in the TCRdb table, and some are missing; sequencing was by immunoSEQ multiplex PCR. The data show under 50,000 clones, with 90% to 95% seen just once and 7.8% held by the top ten. CDR3 length: 17 amino acids. V lost 4 bases and J lost 4; bases outside the gene matches: 5. Germline V gene data show CDR1 as SGHNT and CDR2 as YENEEA. J is TRBJ2-1 and V is TRBV11-3; 15 bases map to TRBD2. Sequencing used PBMCs. The source is a woman under 30 in good health and CMV-seropositive. CDR3 sequence: CASSSGLAGGFYNEQFF. CDR3 in DNA: TGTGCCAGCAGCTCCGGACTAGCGGGAGGGTTTTACAATGAGCAGTTCTTC.